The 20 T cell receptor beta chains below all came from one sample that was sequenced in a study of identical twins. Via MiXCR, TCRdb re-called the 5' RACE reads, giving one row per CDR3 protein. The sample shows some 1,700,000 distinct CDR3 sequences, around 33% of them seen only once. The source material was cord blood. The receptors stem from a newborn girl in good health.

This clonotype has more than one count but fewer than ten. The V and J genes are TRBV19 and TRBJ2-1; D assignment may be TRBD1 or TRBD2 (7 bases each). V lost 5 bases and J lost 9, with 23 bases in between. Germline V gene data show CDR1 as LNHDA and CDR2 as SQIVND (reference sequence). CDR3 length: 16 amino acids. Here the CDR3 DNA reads TGTGCCAGTAGTCTTCGGGGAGGGGGCCTTGGAGGTGAGCAGTTCTTC. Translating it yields CASSLRGGGLGGEQFF.

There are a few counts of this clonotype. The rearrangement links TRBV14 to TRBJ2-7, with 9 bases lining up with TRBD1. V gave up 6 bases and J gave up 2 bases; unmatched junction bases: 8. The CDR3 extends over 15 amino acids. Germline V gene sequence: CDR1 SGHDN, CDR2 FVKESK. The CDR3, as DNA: TGTGCCAGCAGTGCCGGGACAGGGCTTGCCTACGAGCAGTACTTC. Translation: CASSAGTGLAYEQYF. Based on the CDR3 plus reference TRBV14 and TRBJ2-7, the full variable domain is EAGVTQFPSHSVIEKGQTVTLRCDPISGHDNLYWYRRVMGKEIKFLLHFVKESKQDESGMPNNRFLAERTGGTYSTLKVQPAELEDSGVYFCASSAGTGLAYEQYFGPGTRLTVT.

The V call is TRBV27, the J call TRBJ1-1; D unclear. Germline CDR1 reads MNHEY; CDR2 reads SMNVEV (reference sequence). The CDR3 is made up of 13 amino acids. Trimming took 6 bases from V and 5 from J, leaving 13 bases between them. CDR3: CASRKTVWTEAFF. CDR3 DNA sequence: TGTGCCAGCAGGAAGACCGTGTGGACTGAAGCTTTCTTT.

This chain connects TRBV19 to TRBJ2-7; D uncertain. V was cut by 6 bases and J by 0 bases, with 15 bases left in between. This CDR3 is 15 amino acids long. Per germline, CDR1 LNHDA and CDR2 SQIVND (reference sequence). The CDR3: CASSEMVASSYEQYF. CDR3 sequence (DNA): TGTGCCAGTAGCGAAATGGTGGCTTCCTCCTACGAGCAGTACTTC.

CDR3 loop: CALAPGEAFQETQYF. CDR3 DNA sequence: TGTGCCCTTGCACCCGGGGAAGCCTTCCAAGAGACCCAGTACTTC. V gene TRBV27 combines with J gene TRBJ2-5; maybe TRBD2 (5 bases). Germline V gene data show CDR1 as MNHEY and CDR2 as SMNVEV (reference sequence). With 11 bases removed from V and 1 base from J, the gap between germline ends came to 20 bases. The CDR3 spans 15 residues.

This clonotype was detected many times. CDR3 protein: CAIRGGQGLTYEQYF. DNA for the CDR3: TGTGCCATCAGGGGAGGACAGGGTCTCACCTACGAGCAGTACTTC. The V and J genes are TRBV10-3 and TRBJ2-7, with TRBD1 identical over 8 bases. This CDR3 region has 15 residues. V was clipped by 6 bases and J by 2 bases; unmatched bases: 9. CDR1 ENHRY and CDR2 SYGVKD come from the germline V gene.

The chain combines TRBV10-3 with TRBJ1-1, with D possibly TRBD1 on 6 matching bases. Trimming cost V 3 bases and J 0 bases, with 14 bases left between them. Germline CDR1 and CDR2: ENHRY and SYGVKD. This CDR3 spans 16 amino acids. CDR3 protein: CAISEGGGGLNTEAFF. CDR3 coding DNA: TGTGCCATCAGTGAAGGAGGGGGAGGGCTGAACACTGAAGCTTTCTTT.

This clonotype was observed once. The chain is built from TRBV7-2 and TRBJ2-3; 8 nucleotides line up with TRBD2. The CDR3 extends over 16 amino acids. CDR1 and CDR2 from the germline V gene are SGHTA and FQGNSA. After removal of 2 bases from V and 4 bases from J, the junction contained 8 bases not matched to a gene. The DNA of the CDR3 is TGTGCCAGCAGCTTATTTCGGGGGGGGCCTGCAGATACGCAGTATTTT. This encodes CASSLFRGGPADTQYF.

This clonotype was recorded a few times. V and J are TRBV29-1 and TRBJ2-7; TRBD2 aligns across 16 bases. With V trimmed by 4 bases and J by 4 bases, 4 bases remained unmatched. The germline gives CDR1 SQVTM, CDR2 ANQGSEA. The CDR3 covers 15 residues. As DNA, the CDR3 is TGCAGCGTTGCCGGGACTAGCGGGAGGGGATACGAGCAGTACTTC. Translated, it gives CSVAGTSGRGYEQYF.

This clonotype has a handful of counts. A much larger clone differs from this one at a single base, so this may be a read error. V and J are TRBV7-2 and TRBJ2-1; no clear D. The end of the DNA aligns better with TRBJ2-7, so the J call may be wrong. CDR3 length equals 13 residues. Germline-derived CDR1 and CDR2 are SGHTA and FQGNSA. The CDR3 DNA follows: TGTGCCAGCAGCTCCGTCTCCTACAATGAGCAGTACTTC. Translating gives CASSSVSYNEQYF.

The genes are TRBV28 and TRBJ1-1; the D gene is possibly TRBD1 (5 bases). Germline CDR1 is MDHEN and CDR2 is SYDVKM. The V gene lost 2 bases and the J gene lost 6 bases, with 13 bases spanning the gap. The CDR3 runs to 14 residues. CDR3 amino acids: CASSLGRDGAEAFF. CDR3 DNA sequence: TGTGCCAGCAGTTTAGGCAGGGACGGGGCTGAAGCTTTCTTT. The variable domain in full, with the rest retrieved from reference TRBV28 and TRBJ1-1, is DVKVTQSSRYLVKRTGEKVFLECVQDMDHENMFWYRQDPGLGLRLIYFSYDVKMKEKGDIPEGYSVSREKKERFSLILESASTNQTSMYLCASSLGRDGAEAFFGQGTRLTVV.

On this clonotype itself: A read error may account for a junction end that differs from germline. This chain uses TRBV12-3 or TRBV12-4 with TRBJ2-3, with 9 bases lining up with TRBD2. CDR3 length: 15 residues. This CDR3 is CASSERLADTDTEYF. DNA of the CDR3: TGTGCCAGCAGCGAAAGACTAGCGGACACAGATACGGAGTATTTT.

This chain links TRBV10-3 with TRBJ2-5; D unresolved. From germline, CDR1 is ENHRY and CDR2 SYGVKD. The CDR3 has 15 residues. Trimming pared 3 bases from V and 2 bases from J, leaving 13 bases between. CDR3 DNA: TGTGCCATCAGTGACTTCTTACGGTCTCAAGAGACCCAGTACTTC. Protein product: CAISDFLRSQETQYF.

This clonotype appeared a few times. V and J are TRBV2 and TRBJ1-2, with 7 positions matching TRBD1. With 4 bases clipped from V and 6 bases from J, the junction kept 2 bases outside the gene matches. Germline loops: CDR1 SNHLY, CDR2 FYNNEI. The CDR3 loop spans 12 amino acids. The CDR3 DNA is TGTGCCAGCAGTGTCAGGGGGGATGGCTACACCTTC. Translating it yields CASSVRGDGYTF.

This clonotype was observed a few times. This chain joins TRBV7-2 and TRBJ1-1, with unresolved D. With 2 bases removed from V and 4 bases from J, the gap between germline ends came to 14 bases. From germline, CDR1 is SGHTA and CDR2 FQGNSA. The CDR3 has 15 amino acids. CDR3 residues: CASSLWYASPTEAFF. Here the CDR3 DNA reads TGTGCCAGCAGCTTATGGTACGCGAGTCCCACTGAAGCTTTCTTT. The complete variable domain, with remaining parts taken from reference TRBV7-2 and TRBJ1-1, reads GAGVSQSPSNKVTEKGKDVELRCDPISGHTALYWYRQSLGQGLEFLIYFQGNSAPDKSGLPSDRFSAERTGGSVSTLTIQRTQQEDSAVYLCASSLWYASPTEAFFGQGTRLTVV.

The CDR3 DNA reads TGCGCCAGCAGCTCCCGGGACAGGGCCTTTGGCACTGAAGCTTTCTTT. This encodes CASSSRDRAFGTEAFF. The chain carries TRBV5-1 and TRBJ1-1; 9 bases are shared with TRBD1. The CDR3 length is 16 residues. Germline loops: CDR1 SGHRS, CDR2 YFSETQ. V lost 3 bases and J lost 4; bases outside the gene matches: 10.

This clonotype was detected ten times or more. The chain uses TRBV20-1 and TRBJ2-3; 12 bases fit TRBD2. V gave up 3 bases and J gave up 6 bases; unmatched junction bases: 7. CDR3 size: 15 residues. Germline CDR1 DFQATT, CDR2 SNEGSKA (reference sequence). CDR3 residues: CSASPRTSGVDTQYF. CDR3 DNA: TGCAGTGCTAGTCCCAGGACTAGCGGGGTTGATACGCAGTATTTT.

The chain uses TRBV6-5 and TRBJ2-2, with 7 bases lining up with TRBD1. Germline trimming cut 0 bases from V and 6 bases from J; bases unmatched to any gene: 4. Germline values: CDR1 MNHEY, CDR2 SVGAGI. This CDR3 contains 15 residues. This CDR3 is CASSYSDRASGELFF. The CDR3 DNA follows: TGTGCCAGCAGTTACTCCGACAGGGCCTCCGGGGAGCTGTTTTTT.

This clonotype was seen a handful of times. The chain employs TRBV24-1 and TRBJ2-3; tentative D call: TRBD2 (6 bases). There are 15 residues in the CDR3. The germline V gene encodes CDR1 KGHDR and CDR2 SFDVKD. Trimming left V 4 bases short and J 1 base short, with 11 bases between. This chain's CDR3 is CATSDPGERTDTQYF. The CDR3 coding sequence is TGTGCCACCAGTGACCCGGGGGAGCGCACAGATACGCAGTATTTT.

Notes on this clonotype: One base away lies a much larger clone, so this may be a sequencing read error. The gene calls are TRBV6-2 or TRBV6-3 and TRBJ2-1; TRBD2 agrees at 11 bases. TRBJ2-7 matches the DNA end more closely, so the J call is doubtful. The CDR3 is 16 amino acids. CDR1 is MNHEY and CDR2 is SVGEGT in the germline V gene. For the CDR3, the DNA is TGTGCCAGCAGCTTTACTAGCGGGGGCCCCTACAATGAGCAGTACTTC. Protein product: CASSFTSGGPYNEQYF.